This TCR beta chain derives from a study of blood T cells in healthy people across ages. Primed by a sample-barcoded 5' primer and a J-beta primer mix, a second PCR proceeded for about 6 to 11 cycles. Unique molecular identifiers of 12 random nucleotides labeled each cDNA. TCRdb redid the calling of the 5' RACE reads with MiXCR, one entry per CDR3 protein. The table has some 690,000 distinct CDR3 sequences, roughly 20% seen once; the top ten hold roughly a fifth. V was pared by 5 bases and J by 4 bases, with 13 bases of the junction left unmatched. Looked up from germline, CDR1 is SGHTA and CDR2 is FQGNSA. The CDR3 has 17 amino acids.

Material: blood. V and J are TRBV7-2 and TRBJ1-3, with 8 nucleotides matching TRBD1. This clonotype was sampled from an older man in good health. The CDR3 loop is CASSPRVLQGAGNTIYF. The DNA of the CDR3 is TGTGCCAGCAGCCCACGAGTTTTGCAGGGGGCAGGAAACACCATATATTTT.